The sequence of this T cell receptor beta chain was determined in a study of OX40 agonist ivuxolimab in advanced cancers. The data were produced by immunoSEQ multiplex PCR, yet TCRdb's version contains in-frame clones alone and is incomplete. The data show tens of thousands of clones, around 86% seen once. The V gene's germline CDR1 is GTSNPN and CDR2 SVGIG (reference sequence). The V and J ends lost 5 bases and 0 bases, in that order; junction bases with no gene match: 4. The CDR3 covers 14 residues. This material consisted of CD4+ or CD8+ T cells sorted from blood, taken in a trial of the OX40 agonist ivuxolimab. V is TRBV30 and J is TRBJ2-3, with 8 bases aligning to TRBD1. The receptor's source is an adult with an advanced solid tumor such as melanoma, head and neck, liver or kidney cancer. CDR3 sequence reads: CAWARTGSTDTQYF. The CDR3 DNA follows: TGTGCCTGGGCCCGGACAGGGAGCACAGATACGCAGTATTTT.